This T cell receptor beta chain was obtained from a study of T-cell reconstitution after alpha-beta-depleted transplantation in children. This clonotype was seen at least ten times. Its antigen is undetermined. It was with unique molecular identifiers that the TCRbeta library was prepared. TCRdb passed the PCR reads through MiXCR, listing each CDR3 protein once. Among 100,000 or so distinct CDR3 sequences, 6% were seen once, and the ten largest hold about 6%. Study-wide results and limits: One year post-transplant, T-cell counts and diversity were largely derived from T cells produced anew. Alpha-beta T cells about two months after transplant reportedly derived from several hundred expanded graft clones. Recipient T cells and thymic progenitors that survived gave rise to the high TCRbeta diversity observed at day 60 in some patients.

The sequence derives from a female patient between 2 and 15 years old who had a stem cell transplant for Fanconi anemia, so the T cells may come from the graft donor. The source material was PBMCs, mostly from graft donor cells, sampled 60 days after TCRalphabeta/CD19-depleted stem cell transplant.

CDR3 amino acids: CASSHRVPETQYF. CDR3 DNA sequence: TGCGCCAGCTCTCACAGGGTCCCAGAGACCCAGTACTTC. This chain connects TRBV5-1 to TRBJ2-5, with D possibly TRBD1 on 6 matching bases. The CDR3 contains 13 residues. Germline assignment: CDR1 SGHRS and CDR2 YFSETQ. With 7 bases removed from V and 4 bases from J, the gap between germline ends came to 14 bases.